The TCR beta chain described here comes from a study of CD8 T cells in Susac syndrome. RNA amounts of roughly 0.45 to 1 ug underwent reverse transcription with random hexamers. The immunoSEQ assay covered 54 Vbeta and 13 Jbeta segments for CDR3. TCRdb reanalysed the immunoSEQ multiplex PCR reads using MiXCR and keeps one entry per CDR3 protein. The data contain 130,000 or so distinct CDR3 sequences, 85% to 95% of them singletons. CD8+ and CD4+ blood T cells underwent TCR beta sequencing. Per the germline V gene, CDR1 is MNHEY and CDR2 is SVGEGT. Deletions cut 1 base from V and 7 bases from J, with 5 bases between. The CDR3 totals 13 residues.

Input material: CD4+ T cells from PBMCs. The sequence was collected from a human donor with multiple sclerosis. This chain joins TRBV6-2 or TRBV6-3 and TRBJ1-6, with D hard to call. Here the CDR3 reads CASSYWENSPLHF. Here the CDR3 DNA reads TGTGCCAGCAGTTACTGGGAGAATTCACCCCTCCACTTT.